A selection of T cell receptor beta chains follows, all from one sample in a study of Ad26.COV2.S vaccination and SARS-CoV-2 variants. TCRdb keeps only in-frame clones here, not all; method: immunoSEQ multiplex PCR. The sample gives 510,000 or so clones, around 85% of which show up once; around 13% is in the top ten. Specimen: peripheral blood, collected in a trial of Ad26.COV2.S vaccine versus placebo. Receptors originate from a person between 18 and 65 years old who received the Ad26.COV2.S COVID-19 vaccine or a placebo. CDR3s include the opening cysteine and the closing phenylalanine or tryptophan. A D gene is named only where the DNA matches it firmly. Size is stated for part of the rows, as once, few or many counts, or as a class when the clone is expanded.

V gene,clone size,J gene,D gene,CDR3 DNA,CDR3 protein
TRBV9,NA,TRBJ1-1,NA,TGTGCCAGCAGCGAGCAGGGGAACACTGAAGCTTTCTTT,CASSEQGNTEAFF
TRBV19,NA,TRBJ2-1,NA,TGTGCCAGTAGTATGGTAGCAGGGGGGTACAATGAGCAGTTCTTC,CASSMVAGGYNEQFF
TRBV25-1,NA,TRBJ1-6,TRBD1,TGTGCCAGCAGTGGGACAGGGGGCCCCAAAATTAATTCACCCCTCCACTTT,CASSGTGGPKINSPLHF
TRBV6-6,few,TRBJ1-1,NA,TGTCATAGTCACCCCTCCGGAGGTCACACTGAAGCTTTCTTT,CHSHPSGGHTEAFF
TRBV28,NA,TRBJ1-2,NA,TGTGCCAGCAGTTTATCCCGGACAGTTGGCTATGGCTACACCTTC,CASSLSRTVGYGYTF
TRBV29-1,NA,TRBJ2-7,TRBD2,TGCAGCGTGAGGCTAGCGGGAGGGCCCTTGGGAGAGCAGTACTTC,CSVRLAGGPLGEQYF
TRBV5-4,NA,TRBJ1-6,NA,TGTGCCAGCAGGCTGAACCCGGTGGGGTCCTATAATTCACCCCTCCACTTT,CASRLNPVGSYNSPLHF
TRBV7-8,NA,TRBJ1-2,TRBD1,TGTGCCAGCAGCAAGGACAGGTGGGATGGCTACACCTTC,CASSKDRWDGYTF
TRBV28,NA,TRBJ1-4,NA,TGTGCCAGCATGGGCACCACGGTTTGGGGGGAGGAAGAAAAACTGTTTTTT,CASMGTTVWGEEEKLFF
TRBV5-4,NA,TRBJ2-1,NA,TGTGCCAGCAGCTTTGGGGCCACCTACAATGAGCAGTTCTTC,CASSFGATYNEQFF
TRBV11-2,NA,TRBJ2-7,TRBD1,TGTGCCAGCAGCCGGACAGGGGATTTCTACGAGCAGTACTTC,CASSRTGDFYEQYF
TRBV5-6,NA,TRBJ2-2,TRBD1,TGTGCCAGCAGCTTGGCAGGGGGAACCGGGGAGCTGTTTTTT,CASSLAGGTGELFF
TRBV2,NA,TRBJ1-5,NA,TGTGCCAGCAGTGGTTGGGCAGGGCTCAATCAGCCCCAGCATTTT,CASSGWAGLNQPQHF
TRBV19,NA,TRBJ1-2,NA,TGTGCCAGTAGGCCCGACGGGGTACCTTTGGATGGCTACACCTTC,CASRPDGVPLDGYTF
TRBV5-1,NA,TRBJ2-1,NA,TGCGCCAGCAGCTTGGTGGACAGCTCCTACAATGAGCAGTTCTTC,CASSLVDSSYNEQFF
TRBV14,NA,TRBJ1-6,NA,TGTGCCAGCAGCCAAGTTCAGGGCCTCTATAATTCACCCCTCCACTTT,CASSQVQGLYNSPLHF
TRBV7-2,NA,TRBJ1-5,NA,TGTGCCAGCAGCGTGGATGGTCAGGGACCGAATCAGCCCCAGCATTTT,CASSVDGQGPNQPQHF
TRBV27,NA,TRBJ2-5,NA,TGTGCCAGCAGTTACCTCACTGGCAGCGCCCAAGAGACCCAGTACTTC,CASSYLTGSAQETQYF
TRBV6-5,NA,TRBJ2-7,NA,TGTGCCAGCAATCAGAGGGACTCCTACGAGCAGTACTTC,CASNQRDSYEQYF
TRBV9,once,TRBJ2-3,TRBD1,TGTGCCAGCAGCCCCCTACCCGGGACAGGGGTCACAGATACGCAGTATTTT,CASSPLPGTGVTDTQYF
TRBV5-4,NA,TRBJ2-1,NA,TGTGCCAGCAGCCCAGGACCCCGCGGGGAGCAGTTCTTC,CASSPGPRGEQFF
TRBV6-5,NA,TRBJ1-3,NA,TGTGCCAGCAGCATAGGAGGACGGCAAGGAAACACCATATATTTT,CASSIGGRQGNTIYF
TRBV19,NA,TRBJ2-3,NA,TGTGCCAGTAGTATAAGTTCGGCAGATACGCAGTATTTT,CASSISSADTQYF
TRBV2,few,TRBJ1-6,NA,TGTGCCAGCAGTGAGGGGGAGCGCAATTCACCCCTCCACTTT,CASSEGERNSPLHF
TRBV6-2/TRBV6-3,once,TRBJ2-7,NA,TGTGCCAGCAGTTATAAGGGTGAGCAGTACTTC,CASSYKGEQYF
TRBV4-2,NA,TRBJ1-1,NA,TGTGCCAGCAGCCCCCCCACGGGGGGCACTGAAGCTTTCTTT,CASSPPTGGTEAFF
TRBV7-3,NA,TRBJ2-2,TRBD2,TGTGCCAGCAGCTTGTGGGAGGGCGGGGAGCTGTTTTTT,CASSLWEGGELFF
TRBV2,NA,TRBJ2-5,NA,TGTGCCAGCAGGGACCCCACCCAGAGAGAGACCCAGTACTTC,CASRDPTQRETQYF
TRBV28,once,TRBJ2-7,NA,TGTGCCAGCAGCCTCGGAGTTGGGCGCCTTTTGGAGCAGTACTTC,CASSLGVGRLLEQYF
TRBV19,NA,TRBJ1-1,NA,TGTGCCAGTAGTTCGCGGAAGGGGATGAGCACTGAAGCTTTCTTT,CASSSRKGMSTEAFF
TRBV15,NA,TRBJ2-7,NA,TGTGCCACCAGCAGAGACAGGGAGCAGTACTTC,CATSRDREQYF
TRBV11-1,NA,TRBJ2-7,NA,TGTGCCAGCAGCAAAAGGGGGGCCTCCGGGCCCTACGAGCAGTACTTC,CASSKRGASGPYEQYF
TRBV29-1,few,TRBJ1-2,NA,TGCAGCGTTGAACCCAGGAACTATGGCTACACCTTC,CSVEPRNYGYTF
TRBV30,once,TRBJ1-2,NA,TGTGCCTGGAACGGGGGGGACGACTATGGCTACACCTTC,CAWNGGDDYGYTF
TRBV7-8,NA,TRBJ1-2,NA,TGTGCCAGCAGCTACGCAGGGGACCACTATGGCTACACCTTC,CASSYAGDHYGYTF
TRBV5-1,NA,TRBJ1-2,NA,TGCGCCAGCAGCTCAGACATTTATGGCTACACCTTC,CASSSDIYGYTF
TRBV6-5,few,TRBJ2-3,NA,TGTGCCAGCAGACAACATAGTGATACGCAGTATTTT,CASRQHSDTQYF
TRBV19,NA,TRBJ1-1,TRBD1,TGTGCCAGTAGTACACCCCACCAGGGGGCGGGCACTGAAGCTTTCTTT,CASSTPHQGAGTEAFF
TRBV6-2/TRBV6-3,few,TRBJ1-5,NA,TGTGCCAGCAGTTCCGGGGGGGTACAGCCCCAGCATTTT,CASSSGGVQPQHF
TRBV2,NA,TRBJ2-5,NA,TGTGCCAGCAGTGAAATGGGGACCCAGTACTTC,CASSEMGTQYF
TRBV14,NA,TRBJ2-3,NA,TGTGCCAGCACCGTCGGGGCGTTACACACAGATACGCAGTATTTT,CASTVGALHTDTQYF
TRBV5-6,NA,TRBJ2-1,TRBD2,TGTGCCAGCAGCTTGGTAGGAGGTAGCGGGAAGCGTCAGGGTGAGCAGTTCTTC,CASSLVGGSGKRQGEQFF
TRBV28,NA,TRBJ2-7,NA,TGTGCCAGCAGGGTTTCAACATCCCTCGAGCAGTACTTC,CASRVSTSLEQYF
TRBV29-1,NA,TRBJ2-7,NA,TGCAGCTTATGCGGACAGACAGTGACCTACGAGCAGTACTTC,CSLCGQTVTYEQYF
TRBV2,few,TRBJ2-7,TRBD1,TGTGCCAGCACCGGGACAGTTCTCTCCTACGAGCAGTACTTC,CASTGTVLSYEQYF
TRBV7-8,NA,TRBJ1-2,NA,TGTGCCAGCAGCTTAGATGGGGGGCCCGGCTACACCTTC,CASSLDGGPGYTF
TRBV3-1/TRBV3-2,few,TRBJ1-5,NA,TGTGCCAGCAACATAGGACCGGCGGGGCCCCAGCATTTT,CASNIGPAGPQHF
TRBV29-1,NA,TRBJ1-1,TRBD1,TGCAGCGTGGCTAGGGACAGGGTGGCGAACACTGAAGCTTTCTTT,CSVARDRVANTEAFF
TRBV27,NA,TRBJ1-1,NA,TGTGCCAGCAGTTGGGGGACGGGATCCAAAGCTTTCTTT,CASSWGTGSKAFF
TRBV28,NA,TRBJ1-2,NA,TGTGCCAGCAGTTTAGGGGGTGCGGATAACTATGGCTACACCTTC,CASSLGGADNYGYTF